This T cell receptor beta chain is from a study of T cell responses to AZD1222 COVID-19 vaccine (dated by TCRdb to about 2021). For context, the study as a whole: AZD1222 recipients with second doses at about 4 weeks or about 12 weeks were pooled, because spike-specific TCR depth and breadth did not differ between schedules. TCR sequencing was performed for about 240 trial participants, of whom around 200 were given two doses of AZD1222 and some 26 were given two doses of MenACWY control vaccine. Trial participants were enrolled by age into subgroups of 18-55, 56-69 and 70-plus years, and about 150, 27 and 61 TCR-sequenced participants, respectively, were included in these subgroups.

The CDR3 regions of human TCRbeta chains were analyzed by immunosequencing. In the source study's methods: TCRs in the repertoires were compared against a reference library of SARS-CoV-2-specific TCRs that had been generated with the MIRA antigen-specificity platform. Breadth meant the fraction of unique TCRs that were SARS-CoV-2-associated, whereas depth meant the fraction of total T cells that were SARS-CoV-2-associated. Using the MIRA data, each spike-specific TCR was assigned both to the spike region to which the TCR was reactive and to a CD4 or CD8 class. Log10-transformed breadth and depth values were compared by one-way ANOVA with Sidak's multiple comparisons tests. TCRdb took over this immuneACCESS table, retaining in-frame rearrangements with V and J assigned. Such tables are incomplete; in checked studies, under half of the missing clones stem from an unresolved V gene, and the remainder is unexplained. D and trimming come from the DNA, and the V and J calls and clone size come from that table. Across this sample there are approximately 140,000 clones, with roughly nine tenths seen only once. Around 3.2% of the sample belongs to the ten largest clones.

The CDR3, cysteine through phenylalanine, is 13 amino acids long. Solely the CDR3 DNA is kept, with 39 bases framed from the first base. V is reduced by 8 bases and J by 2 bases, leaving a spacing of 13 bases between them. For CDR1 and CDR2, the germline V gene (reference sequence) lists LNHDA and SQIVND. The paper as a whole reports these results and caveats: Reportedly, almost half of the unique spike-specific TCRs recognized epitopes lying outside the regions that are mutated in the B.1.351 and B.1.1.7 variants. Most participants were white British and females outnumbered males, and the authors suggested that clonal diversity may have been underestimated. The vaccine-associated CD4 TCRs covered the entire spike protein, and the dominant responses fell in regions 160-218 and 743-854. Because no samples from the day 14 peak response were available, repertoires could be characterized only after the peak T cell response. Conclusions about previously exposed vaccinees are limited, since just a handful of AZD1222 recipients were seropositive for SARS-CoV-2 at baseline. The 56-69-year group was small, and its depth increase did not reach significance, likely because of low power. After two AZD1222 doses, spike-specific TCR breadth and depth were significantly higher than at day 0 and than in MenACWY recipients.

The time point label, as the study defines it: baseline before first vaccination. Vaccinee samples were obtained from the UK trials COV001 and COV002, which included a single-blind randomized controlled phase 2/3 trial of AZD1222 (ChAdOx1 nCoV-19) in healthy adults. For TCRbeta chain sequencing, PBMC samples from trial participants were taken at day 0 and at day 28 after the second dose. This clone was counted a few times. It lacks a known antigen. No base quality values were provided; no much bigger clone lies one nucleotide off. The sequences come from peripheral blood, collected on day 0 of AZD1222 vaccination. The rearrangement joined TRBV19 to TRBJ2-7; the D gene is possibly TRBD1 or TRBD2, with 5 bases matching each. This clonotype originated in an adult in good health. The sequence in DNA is TGTGCCAGTGCCGGGACGGTAGCCTACGAGCAGTACTTC. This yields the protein CASAGTVAYEQYF.